The T cell receptor beta chain described here comes from a study of molecular identifiers for immune sequencing clone quantification. Study-level results: Clones that exceeded 20 RNA copies held over 97% of effector molecules, yet under 1% in naive cells.

TCRdb reprocessed the PCR reads with MiXCR, giving one entry per CDR3 protein. There are some 680,000 distinct CDR3 sequences in the sample; about 25% occur only once, and 0.7% to 0.95% lies in the top ten. This clonotype appeared a few times. Its antigen is not identified. This CDR3 has 13 amino acids. Trimming left V 5 bases short and J 5 bases short, with 13 bases between. Germline assignment: CDR1 SQVTM and CDR2 ANQGSEA. Investigators produced naive CD8 libraries from 20,000 to 1,000,000 sorted cells, drawing on 10%, 30% or 50% RNA. Material: naive CD8+ T cells from blood, with Jurkat cell RNA spiked in. Subset here: FACS-sorted CD8+CD4-CCR7+CD45RA+ naive T cells. The chain links TRBV29-1 to TRBJ2-1; tentatively, D is TRBD1 (7 bases). The sequence was obtained from a human donor in good health. Some libraries in this study had Jurkat cell RNA spiked in. The CDR3 bases are TGCAGCGTTTCAGGGGGGAATAACAATGAGCAGTTCTTC. This encodes CSVSGGNNNEQFF.